The 30 T cell receptor beta chains presented below share a single source sample, sequenced in a study of CD8 T cells in ankylosing spondylitis. Each CDR3 protein is one row after TCRdb ran MiXCR on the 5' RACE reads. This sample has about 130,000 distinct CDR3 sequences, with around 8.5% found just once. The sample was blood, either unsorted or a sorted T cell fraction (not recorded which). Receptors were obtained from a male donor with ankylosing spondylitis or in good health (not recorded which).

This clonotype was recorded many times. The chain carries TRBV5-1 and TRBJ1-1; no clear D gene. The CDR3 contains 13 residues. The V and J ends lost 1 base and 1 base respectively, with 5 bases between them. Germline CDR1 SGHRS, CDR2 YFSETQ. As DNA, the CDR3 is TGCGCCAGCAGCTTGAGTAAGAACACTGAAGCTTTCTTT. Translation: CASSLSKNTEAFF.

As to this clonotype: A much larger clone sits a single nucleotide away, making a read error possible. The chain has TRBV12-3 or TRBV12-4 and TRBJ2-7; TRBD2 agrees at 7 bases. The CDR3 runs to 19 residues. In nucleotides, the CDR3 is TGTACCAGCAGTTTATTCAGTGGGAGGGCCAGTAAAAATCTCTACGAGCAGTACTTC. It specifies CTSSLFSGRASKNLYEQYF.

This clonotype was counted many times. CDR3: CASSYQGGELFF. DNA for the CDR3: TGCGCCAGCAGCTACCAGGGCGGGGAGCTGTTTTTT. The genes are TRBV5-1 and TRBJ2-2, with D possibly TRBD1 on 5 matching bases. Trimming took 3 bases from V and 7 from J, leaving 7 bases between them. CDR3 size: 12 residues. Germline values: CDR1 SGHRS, CDR2 YFSETQ.

This clonotype was found many times. The chain joins TRBV29-1 to TRBJ2-3; 11 nucleotides match TRBD2. Germline trimming cut 7 bases from V and 2 bases from J; bases unmatched to any gene: 8. The length of the CDR3 is 15 residues. Germline V gene data show CDR1 as SQVTM and CDR2 as ANQGSEA. CDR3: CSGKRLAGFTDTQYF. The CDR3 DNA is TGCAGCGGAAAACGACTAGCGGGATTCACAGATACGCAGTATTTT.

This clonotype has a count of ten or more. The chain recombines TRBV27 with TRBJ2-5, with 9 bases identical to TRBD1. Trimming at V came to 3 bases and at J to 0 bases, leaving 8 bases not matched to a gene. CDR3 length equals 17 residues. Germline V gene sequence: CDR1 MNHEY, CDR2 SMNVEV (reference sequence). CDR3 residues: CASSFLGQGTNQETQYF. CDR3 nucleotide sequence: TGTGCCAGCAGTTTCCTAGGACAGGGGACAAACCAAGAGACCCAGTACTTC.

Ten or more counts support this clonotype. The genes are TRBV20-1 and TRBJ2-1, with 14 bases lining up with TRBD2. CDR1 and CDR2 (germline): DFQATT, SNEGSKA (reference sequence). Losses at the gene ends were 4 bases for V and 8 bases for J; bases not matched to a gene: 7. The CDR3 loop spans 15 amino acids. The CDR3 coding sequence is TGCAGTGCTACGGGACTAGCGGGAGACGGGTATGAGCAGTTCTTC. This sequence encodes CSATGLAGDGYEQFF.

The table lists this clonotype with many counts. The gene calls are TRBV28 and TRBJ2-3; 7 bases agree with TRBD1. The CDR3 is 14 amino acids. Germline CDR1 and CDR2: MDHEN and SYDVKM. Trimming cost V 6 bases and J 2 bases; bases outside gene matches: 5. The DNA for the CDR3 is TGTGCCAGCAGGCACAGGGGCTACACAGATACGCAGTATTTT. Translating gives CASRHRGYTDTQYF.

Concerning this clonotype itself: A much more abundant neighbour one base away suggests this may be a read error. The chain joins TRBV10-3 to TRBJ2-1; D call uncertain. The CDR3 runs 14 residues. CDR1 and CDR2 (germline): ENHRY, SYGVKD. The V end was cut by 5 bases, the J end by 0 bases, with 8 bases between. The CDR3 loop is CAISPVGSYNEQFF. In DNA, the CDR3 is TGTGCCATCAGTCCGGTGGGCTCCTACAATGAGCAGTTCTTC.

J is TRBJ1-2 and V is TRBV20-1; tentatively, D is TRBD1 (5 bases). Germline V lookup: CDR1 DFQATT, CDR2 SNEGSKA (reference sequence). V lost 2 bases to trimming and J lost 4 bases, with 14 bases between them. CDR3 length: 14 amino acids. The CDR3 reads CSARSPQGGYGYTF. CDR3 DNA: TGCAGTGCTAGATCACCTCAGGGCGGCTATGGCTACACCTTC.

This clonotype was counted at least ten times. The chain combines TRBV5-1 with TRBJ2-4; D assignment may be TRBD1 or TRBD2 (5 bases each). Trimming stripped 5 bases from V and 5 bases from J, with 11 bases between. The CDR3 covers 13 residues. Germline assignment: CDR1 SGHRS and CDR2 YFSETQ. The CDR3 region has the DNA TGCGCCAGCAGTCCTGGGGGAGAAAACATTCAGTACTTC. It codes for CASSPGGENIQYF.

This clonotype was observed many times. The chain has TRBV3-1 and TRBJ2-3; the D gene could be TRBD1 or TRBD2 (6 bases each). V was cut by 4 bases and J by 8 bases, with 22 bases left in between. The CDR3 consists of 16 residues. CDR1 is LGHDT, CDR2 YNNKEL, per germline (reference sequence). CDR3 coding DNA: TGTGCCAGCAGCCCCACGGGAGCAGGGGCAGTAGGTACGCAGTATTTT. Translation: CASSPTGAGAVGTQYF.

This clonotype has ten or more counts. The chain carries TRBV11-2 and TRBJ2-2, with D unresolved. V dropped 7 bases and J dropped 0 bases, with 6 bases sitting between them. CDR1 is SGHAT and CDR2 is FQNNGV in the germline V gene. The CDR3 covers 13 residues. CDR3 nucleotide sequence: TGTGCCAGCAACCAACCGAACACCGGGGAGCTGTTTTTT. This translates into CASNQPNTGELFF.

This clonotype occurred many times. The gene calls are TRBV3-1 and TRBJ2-2; possibly TRBD1 or TRBD2 for D (6 bases each). The CDR3 is made up of 16 amino acids. The ends were cut back, 3 bases at V and 5 bases at J, with 16 bases in the middle. Per the germline V gene, CDR1 is LGHDT and CDR2 is YNNKEL (reference sequence). CDR3 bases: TGTGCCAGCAGCCATGGGCAGGGGCGGGGAACCGGGGAGCTGTTTTTT. Translation: CASSHGQGRGTGELFF.

In this sample, this clonotype turned up many times. The V call is TRBV28, the J call TRBJ2-3; the D is unclear. In germline, CDR1 is MDHEN, CDR2 SYDVKM. V shed 5 bases and J shed 4 bases, with 13 bases lying between them. This CDR3 spans 14 amino acids. CDR3 sequence reads: CASSTRSESDTQYF. The DNA for the CDR3 is TGTGCCAGCAGTACACGCTCCGAGTCAGATACGCAGTATTTT.

This chain joins TRBV15 and TRBJ2-7; D call uncertain. The V gene lost 1 base and the J gene lost 2 bases, with 9 bases spanning the gap. Germline CDR1 and CDR2: LNHNV and YYDKDF (reference sequence). The CDR3 is 14 residues long. CDR3 bases: TGTGCCACCAGCAGAGTGGCAGAGACCTACGAGCAGTACTTC. Amino acids: CATSRVAETYEQYF.

This rearrangement joins TRBV4-2 to TRBJ2-7; 10 positions agree with TRBD1. The length of the CDR3 is 15 residues. The germline gives CDR1 LGHNA, CDR2 YNFKEQ. Losses at the gene ends were 2 bases for V and 5 bases for J; bases not matched to a gene: 6. In DNA, the CDR3 is TGTGCCAGCAGCCAAACAGGGACAGGGGACCACGAGCAGTACTTC. It yields the protein CASSQTGTGDHEQYF.

The chain recombines TRBV3-1 with TRBJ2-7; 8 nucleotides align to TRBD2. CDR3 length: 18 amino acids. Trimming cost V 6 bases and J 0 bases; bases outside gene matches: 16. Per the germline V gene, CDR1 is LGHDT and CDR2 is YNNKEL (reference sequence). The CDR3 region is CASSSGSLTGGGSYEQYF. The CDR3 nucleotides read TGTGCCAGCAGTTCTGGGTCCCTCACGGGAGGGGGCTCCTACGAGCAGTACTTC.

This clonotype was recorded at least ten times. The chain couples TRBV29-1 to TRBJ2-3; TRBD1 matches at 7 bases. With V trimmed by 6 bases and J by 0 bases, 3 bases remained unmatched. This CDR3 has 13 residues. Germline CDR1 is SQVTM and CDR2 is ANQGSEA. The CDR3 is CSVTGPSTDTQYF. The CDR3, as DNA: TGCAGCGTGACAGGGCCAAGCACAGATACGCAGTATTTT.

The sample holds many counts of this clonotype. This rearrangement joins TRBV28 to TRBJ2-5, with 11 bases fitting TRBD1. Germline V gene lookup returns CDR1 MDHEN and CDR2 SYDVKM. Trimming took 4 bases from V and 4 from J; bases not matched to a gene: 5. This CDR3 contains 15 residues. This CDR3 is CASSSRTGGRETQYF. Here the CDR3 DNA reads TGTGCCAGCAGTTCGCGGACAGGGGGCAGAGAGACCCAGTACTTC.

As for this clonotype: Just one base apart from a much larger clone, this may be a read error. The chain uses TRBV29-1 and TRBJ1-4; D gene uncertain. The CDR3 is made up of 12 amino acids. Trimming shortened V by 8 bases and J by 7 bases, and 14 bases separated the two germline ends. CDR1 and CDR2 from the germline V gene are SQVTM and ANQGSEA. The CDR3 sequence is CSFPTLGEKLFF. In DNA, the CDR3 is TGCAGCTTTCCTACTCTCGGTGAAAAACTGTTTTTT.

This clonotype was recorded a few times. The V gene is TRBV15, the J gene TRBJ2-3; D gene unclear. Trimming pared 0 bases from V and 0 bases from J, leaving 10 bases between. CDR3 length: 16 amino acids. The germline CDR1 and CDR2 sequences are LNHNV and YYDKDF (reference sequence). DNA for the CDR3: TGTGCCACCAGCAGAGATCTGCAGGCAAGCACAGATACGCAGTATTTT. It yields the protein CATSRDLQASTDTQYF.

This clonotype appeared a few times. The CDR3: CASSPPVPGGLNIQYF. The CDR3 coding sequence is TGTGCCAGCAGTCCCCCCGTCCCGGGAGGTCTAAACATTCAGTACTTC. This rearrangement joins TRBV28 to TRBJ2-4; 7 bases fit TRBD2. V lost 5 bases and J lost 6; bases outside the gene matches: 13. CDR1 MDHEN and CDR2 SYDVKM come from the germline V gene. The CDR3 totals 16 residues.

V is TRBV7-9 and J is TRBJ2-7; no clear D. This CDR3 has 16 residues. V lost 5 bases and J lost 3, with 20 bases in between. The V gene's germline CDR1 is SEHNR and CDR2 FQNEAQ (reference sequence). CDR3 in DNA: TGTGCCAGCAGCAAGGACGGGCCACCCGGAAACTACGAGCAGTACTTC. Residues: CASSKDGPPGNYEQYF.

This clonotype was seen repeatedly, ten times or more. The rearrangement uses TRBV7-8 and TRBJ1-6; no clear D. Between the trimmed V and J ends, which lost 0 bases and 7 bases, there was a span of 10 bases. Germline V lookup: CDR1 SGHVS, CDR2 FQNEAQ. This CDR3 is 15 amino acids long. The CDR3 sequence: CASSLARSPNSPLHF. The CDR3, as DNA: TGTGCCAGCAGCTTAGCCAGGAGTCCAAATTCACCCCTCCACTTT.

Only a few counts were recorded for this clonotype. The chain recombines TRBV29-1 with TRBJ2-1, with TRBD1 as a possible D gene (5 bases). Trimming shortened V by 2 bases and J by 7 bases, and 9 bases separated the two germline ends. In germline, CDR1 is SQVTM, CDR2 ANQGSEA. CDR3 length equals 12 residues. The CDR3 sequence: CSVEKGPNEQFF. DNA for the CDR3: TGCAGCGTTGAAAAGGGGCCGAATGAGCAGTTCTTC.

In this sample, this clonotype turned up many times. V and J are TRBV27 and TRBJ1-4; no firm D call. Germline V lookup: CDR1 MNHEY, CDR2 SMNVEV (reference sequence). Trimming removed 3 bases at V and 6 bases at J, with 8 bases between. CDR3 length: 13 amino acids. The CDR3 loop is CASSFSGYEKLFF. The CDR3 DNA is TGTGCCAGCAGTTTCAGTGGGTATGAAAAACTGTTTTTT.

This clonotype occurred many times. The V call is TRBV10-3, the J call TRBJ2-1; 8 bases are a match to TRBD2. After removal of 6 bases from V and 10 bases from J, the junction contained 8 bases not matched to a gene. This CDR3 is built from 13 residues. Germline V lookup: CDR1 ENHRY, CDR2 SYGVKD. The DNA of the CDR3 is TGTGCCATCAGGGAAGCGGGAGAAGGGGAGCAGTTCTTC. Translating gives CAIREAGEGEQFF.

This clonotype was counted many times. The DNA of the CDR3 is TGTGCCAGCAGCTTAGTAGCGGGAGTTATGGATGAGCAGTTCTTC. Protein: CASSLVAGVMDEQFF. The V and J genes are TRBV7-2 and TRBJ2-1; TRBD2 matches at 9 bases. The trim removed 1 base at V and 8 bases at J, leaving 6 bases unmatched. In germline, CDR1 is SGHTA, CDR2 FQGNSA. CDR3 length: 15 residues.

This clonotype came up many times. The chain joins TRBV15 to TRBJ2-7, with D unclear. Trimming shortened V by 8 bases and J by 0 bases, and 8 bases separated the two germline ends. The CDR3 is made up of 12 amino acids. CDR1 is LNHNV, CDR2 YYDKDF, per germline (reference sequence). The CDR3 loop reads CATSGSSYEQYF. CDR3 in DNA: TGTGCCACCTCCGGAAGCTCCTACGAGCAGTACTTC.

The chain uses TRBV18 and TRBJ2-3; D gene uncertain. V shed 0 bases and J shed 4 bases, with 11 bases lying between them. The germline V gene encodes CDR1 KGHSH and CDR2 LQKENI. CDR3 length: 15 residues. The CDR3 bases are TGTGCCAGCTCACCACCGTCTAGTAGCCCAGATACGCAGTATTTT. This gives the protein CASSPPSSSPDTQYF.